These T cell receptor beta chains were read from a single sample in a study of T cell responses to AZD1222 COVID-19 vaccine. Method: immunoSEQ multiplex PCR; TCRdb's copy keeps in-frame clones and lacks some. In the table there are fewer than 150,000 clones, 93% of which are singletons. This material consisted of peripheral blood, taken on day 0 of AZD1222 vaccination. Source of these receptors: an adult in good health. The CDR3 runs from the conserved cysteine through the conserved F or W.

v_gene	j_gene	CDR3aa
TRBV6-2/TRBV6-3	TRBJ1-1	CASSFRGFEAFF
TRBV5-4	TRBJ2-2	CASSLLNTGELFF
TRBV5-4	TRBJ1-2	CASSSPGLESGGYTF
TRBV7-9	TRBJ1-2	CASSLGGLSAVNYGYTF
TRBV20-1	TRBJ1-2	CSARPGVTDTF
TRBV29-1	TRBJ2-1	CSVGLAGGGEQFF
TRBV28	TRBJ2-1	CASSPPAGAVNEQFF
TRBV20-1	TRBJ1-2	CSASGEGGGYGYTF
TRBV6-5	TRBJ1-1	CASSSTATEAFF
TRBV6-5	TRBJ2-7	CASLPAGGPYEQYF
TRBV18	TRBJ1-2	CASSPSTGHPNYGYTF
TRBV27	TRBJ2-6	CASSLKPSRDVLTF
TRBV6-1	TRBJ1-1	CASSEEVNTEAFF
TRBV18	TRBJ1-4	CASSPVGEGKTTNEKLFF
TRBV7-2	TRBJ1-1	CASSLDMNTEAFF
TRBV6-5	TRBJ2-7	CASSQWAGPYEQYF
TRBV7-9	TRBJ1-2	CASSPWQGARYTF
TRBV7-7	TRBJ2-7	CASSLEGRTYEQYF
TRBV28	TRBJ1-1	CASSLAGGFAEAFF
TRBV3-1/TRBV3-2	TRBJ1-1	CASSRTGGGNTEAFF
TRBV7-9	TRBJ2-7	CASSPLGNYEQYF
TRBV19	TRBJ1-1	CASSSRAGGFTEAFF
TRBV29-1	TRBJ1-5	CSVELGQGAGQPQHF
TRBV27	TRBJ1-3	CASSFGGNGNTIYF
TRBV5-1	TRBJ2-1	CASSFDGTTNQFF
TRBV28	TRBJ1-5	CASTPLYNQPQHF
TRBV6-1	TRBJ1-2	CASSESRGSGYTF
TRBV30	TRBJ1-3	CAWSQGGVGNTIYF
TRBV11-2	TRBJ2-7	CASSEGDEQYF
TRBV7-9	TRBJ1-2	CASSFGEGRTYGYTF
TRBV2	TRBJ1-5	CASRRQENQPQHF
TRBV6-6	TRBJ1-5	CASSFSQGFWDQPQHF
TRBV7-3	TRBJ1-2	CASSPDGRSDNYGYTF
TRBV28	TRBJ2-7	CASSPDTWQGRYEQYF
TRBV2	TRBJ1-1	CASKPTGEGPEAFF
TRBV11-2	TRBJ2-2	CASSLRAFGELFF
TRBV6-5	TRBJ2-7	CASKAGMEQYF
TRBV3-1/TRBV3-2	TRBJ1-3	CASSPHDSSGNTIYF
TRBV19	TRBJ1-2	CASSLGQGAYGYTF
TRBV7-3	TRBJ2-1	CASSLTSGRAYEQFF
TRBV5-4	TRBJ2-5	CASSTRQGSGETQYF
TRBV6-5	TRBJ1-1	CASSGQVNTEAFF
TRBV27	TRBJ1-5	CASSPRDSNQPQHF
TRBV19	TRBJ1-1	CASSQRGRGTEAFF
TRBV19	TRBJ1-1	CASSTPTGVNTEAFF
TRBV6-2/TRBV6-3	TRBJ2-3	CASSRGLAGGLGDTQYF
TRBV7-6	TRBJ2-1	CASSSDRGTRYYNEQFF
TRBV27	TRBJ2-5	CASSRNPSGQGQETQYF
TRBV7-3	TRBJ2-7	CASSSNSGPYEQYF
TRBV2	TRBJ2-3	CASSPWGAGGANTQYF
TRBV19	TRBJ2-2	CASSRQLAGGVGELFF
TRBV15	TRBJ1-6	CATSRDVGSAGSPLHF
TRBV7-9	TRBJ1-2	CASSLARAGDYGYTF
TRBV7-9	TRBJ2-3	CASSLSMGTDTQYF